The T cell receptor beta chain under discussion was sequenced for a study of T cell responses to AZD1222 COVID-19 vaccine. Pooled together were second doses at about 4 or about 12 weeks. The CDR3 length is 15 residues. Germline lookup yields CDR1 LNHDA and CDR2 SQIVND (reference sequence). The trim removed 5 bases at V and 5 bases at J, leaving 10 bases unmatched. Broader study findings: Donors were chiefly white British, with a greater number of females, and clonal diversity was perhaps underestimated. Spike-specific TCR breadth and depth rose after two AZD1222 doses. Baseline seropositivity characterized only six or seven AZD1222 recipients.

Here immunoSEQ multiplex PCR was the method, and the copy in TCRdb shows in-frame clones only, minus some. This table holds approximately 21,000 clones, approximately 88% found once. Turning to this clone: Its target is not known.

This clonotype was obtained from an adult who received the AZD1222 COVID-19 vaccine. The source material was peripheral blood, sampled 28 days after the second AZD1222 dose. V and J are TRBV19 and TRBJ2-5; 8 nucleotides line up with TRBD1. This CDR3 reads CASSADRGPRETQYF. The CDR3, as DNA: TGTGCCAGTAGTGCCGACAGGGGACCACGGGAGACCCAGTACTTC. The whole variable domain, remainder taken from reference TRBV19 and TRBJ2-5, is DGGITQSPKYLFRKEGQNVTLSCEQNLNHDAMYWYRQDPGQGLRLIYYSQIVNDFQKGDIAEGYSVSREKKESFPLTVTSAQKNPTAFYLCASSADRGPRETQYFGPGTRLLVL.